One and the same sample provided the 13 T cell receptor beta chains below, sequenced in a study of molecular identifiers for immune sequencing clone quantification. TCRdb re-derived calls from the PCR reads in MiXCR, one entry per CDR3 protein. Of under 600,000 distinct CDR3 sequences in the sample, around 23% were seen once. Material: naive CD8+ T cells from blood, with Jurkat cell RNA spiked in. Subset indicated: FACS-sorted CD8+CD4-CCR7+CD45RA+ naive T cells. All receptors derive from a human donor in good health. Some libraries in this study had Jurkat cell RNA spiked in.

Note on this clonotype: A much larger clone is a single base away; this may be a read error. Written as DNA, the CDR3 is TGTGCCAGCAGTTTTGTACAAGATAATTCACCCCTCCCCTTT. This translates into CASSFVQDNSPLPF. V is TRBV28 and J is TRBJ1-6; D is ambiguous. The CDR3 is 14 residues long. Germline values: CDR1 MDHEN, CDR2 SYDVKM.

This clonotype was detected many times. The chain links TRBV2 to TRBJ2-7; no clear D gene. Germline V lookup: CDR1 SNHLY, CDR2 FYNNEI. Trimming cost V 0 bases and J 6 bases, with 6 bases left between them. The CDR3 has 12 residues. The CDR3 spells CASSEALGEQYF. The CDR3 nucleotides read TGTGCCAGCAGTGAAGCGCTGGGCGAGCAGTACTTC.

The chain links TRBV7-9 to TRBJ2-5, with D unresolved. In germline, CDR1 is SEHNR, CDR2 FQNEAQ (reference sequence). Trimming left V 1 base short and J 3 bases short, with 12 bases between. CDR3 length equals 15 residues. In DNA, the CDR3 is TGTGCCAGCAGCTTAGGTAGCCTCGGCGAAGAGACCCAGTACTTC. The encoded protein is CASSLGSLGEETQYF.

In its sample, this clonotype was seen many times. The CDR3 sequence is CASSQDMGGGTQYF. The CDR3 DNA is TGTGCCAGCAGCCAAGACATGGGTGGTGGTACGCAGTATTTT. This chain links TRBV14 with TRBJ2-3; D gene ambiguous. This CDR3 is 14 amino acids long. Germline values: CDR1 SGHDN, CDR2 FVKESK. Trimming removed 0 bases from V and 8 bases from J, with 12 bases in between.

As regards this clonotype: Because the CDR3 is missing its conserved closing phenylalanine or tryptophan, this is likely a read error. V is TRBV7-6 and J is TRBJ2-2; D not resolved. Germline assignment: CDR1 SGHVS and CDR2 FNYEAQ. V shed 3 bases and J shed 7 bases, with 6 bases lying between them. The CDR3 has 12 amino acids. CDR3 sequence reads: CASSFLGGELFL. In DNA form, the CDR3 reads TGTGCCAGCAGCTTTTTGGGCGGGGAGCTGTTTTTA.

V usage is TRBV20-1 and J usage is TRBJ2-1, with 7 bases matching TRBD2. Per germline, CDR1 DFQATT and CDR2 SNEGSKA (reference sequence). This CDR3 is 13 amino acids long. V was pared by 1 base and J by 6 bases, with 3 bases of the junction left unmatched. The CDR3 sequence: CSARAPSGNEQFF. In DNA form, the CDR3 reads TGCAGTGCTAGAGCTCCTAGCGGCAATGAGCAGTTCTTC.

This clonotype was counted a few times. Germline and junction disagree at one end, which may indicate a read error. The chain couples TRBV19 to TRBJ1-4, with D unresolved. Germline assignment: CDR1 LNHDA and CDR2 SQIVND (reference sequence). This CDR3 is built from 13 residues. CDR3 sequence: CASSIINNEKLFF. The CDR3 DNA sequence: TGTGCCAGTAGTATTATAAATAATGAAAAGCTGTTTTTT.

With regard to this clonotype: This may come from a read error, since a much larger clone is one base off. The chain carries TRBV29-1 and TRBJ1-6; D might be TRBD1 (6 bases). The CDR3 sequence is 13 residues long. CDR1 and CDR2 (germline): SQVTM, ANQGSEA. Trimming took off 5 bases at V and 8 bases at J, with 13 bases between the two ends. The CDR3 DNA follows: TGCAGCGTTTCGGACAGATCAGATTCACCCCTCCACTTT. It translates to CSVSDRSDSPLHF.

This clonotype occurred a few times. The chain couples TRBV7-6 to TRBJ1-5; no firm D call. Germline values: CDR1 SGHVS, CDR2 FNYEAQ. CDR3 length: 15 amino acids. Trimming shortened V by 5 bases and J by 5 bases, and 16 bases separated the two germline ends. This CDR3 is CASSPGPGRYQPQHF. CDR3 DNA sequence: TGTGCCAGCAGCCCCGGACCCGGGAGGTATCAGCCCCAGCATTTT.

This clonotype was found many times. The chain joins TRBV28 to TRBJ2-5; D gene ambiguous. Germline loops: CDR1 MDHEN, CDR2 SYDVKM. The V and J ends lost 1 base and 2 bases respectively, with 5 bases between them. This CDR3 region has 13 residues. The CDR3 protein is CASSLFWQETQYF. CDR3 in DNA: TGTGCCAGCAGTTTATTCTGGCAAGAGACCCAGTACTTC.

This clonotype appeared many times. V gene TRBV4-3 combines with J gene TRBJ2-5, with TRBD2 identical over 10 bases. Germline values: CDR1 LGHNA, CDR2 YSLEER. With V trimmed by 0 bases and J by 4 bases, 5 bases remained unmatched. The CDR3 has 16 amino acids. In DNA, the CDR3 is TGCGCCAGCAGCCAAGATCGAGCGGGAGGGAGAGAGACCCAGTACTTC. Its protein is CASSQDRAGGRETQYF.

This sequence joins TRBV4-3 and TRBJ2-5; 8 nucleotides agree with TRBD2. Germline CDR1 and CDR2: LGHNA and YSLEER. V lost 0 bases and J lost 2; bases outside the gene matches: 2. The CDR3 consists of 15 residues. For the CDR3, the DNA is TGCGCCAGCAGCCAAGAAGTAGCGGGGCAAGAGACCCAGTACTTC. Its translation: CASSQEVAGQETQYF.

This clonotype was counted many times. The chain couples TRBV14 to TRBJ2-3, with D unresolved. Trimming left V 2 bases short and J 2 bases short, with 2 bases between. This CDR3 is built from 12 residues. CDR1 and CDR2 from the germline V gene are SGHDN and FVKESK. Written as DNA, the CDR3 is TGTGCCAGCAGCCAATACACAGATACGCAGTATTTT. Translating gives CASSQYTDTQYF.